Listed below are T cell receptor beta chains from one sample, sequenced in a study of blood T cell repertoires in COVID-19. Some clones are missing from TCRdb's copy, which holds only in-frame ones; the method was immunoSEQ multiplex PCR. The table lists approximately 240,000 clones, 84% of them singletons, with roughly 4% in the top ten. Input material: peripheral blood. All receptors come from a man aged 45-60 years with acute or convalescent COVID-19. CDR3s include the opening cysteine and the closing phenylalanine or tryptophan. The D gene is left open where the match is weak.

TRBJ2-1,TRBV30,TRBD2,CARRLVAGGNEQFF,TGTGCCCGAAGACTGGTAGCGGGAGGCAATGAGCAGTTCTTC
TRBJ2-5,TRBV2,TRBD2,CASSDGTSGGLQETQYF,TGTGCCAGCAGTGATGGGACTAGCGGGGGGCTCCAAGAGACCCAGTACTTC
TRBJ2-2,TRBV10-3,.,CAIRGDINTGELFF,TGTGCCATCAGAGGGGACATAAACACCGGGGAGCTGTTTTTT
TRBJ1-4,TRBV19,TRBD1,CANRGNREKLFF,TGTGCCAACAGGGGTAATCGAGAAAAACTGTTTTTT
TRBJ2-3,TRBV7-9,.,CASSFGAADTQYF,TGTGCCAGCAGCTTTGGGGCGGCAGATACGCAGTATTTT
TRBJ1-1,TRBV10-3,TRBD1,CAITATGDTEAFF,TGTGCCATCACCGCGACAGGGGACACTGAAGCTTTCTTT
TRBJ2-7,TRBV6-5,.,CASSYDGSGREQYF,TGTGCCAGCAGTTACGATGGGAGCGGGCGCGAGCAGTACTTC
TRBJ1-2,TRBV6-5,.,CASSSRGMNSGYTF,TGTGCCAGCAGTAGCCGGGGTATGAACTCTGGCTACACCTTC
TRBJ2-3,TRBV5-4,TRBD2,CASGTSGGVSTDTQYF,TGTGCCAGCGGGACTAGCGGGGGCGTTAGCACAGATACGCAGTATTTT
TRBJ1-1,TRBV2,TRBD1,CASSEVAGGTGTEAFF,TGTGCCAGCAGTGAGGTGGCAGGGGGCACGGGCACTGAAGCTTTCTTT
TRBJ1-2,TRBV7-3,.,CASSPTGTDGYTF,TGTGCCAGCAGCCCAACAGGGACGGATGGCTACACCTTC
TRBJ2-1,TRBV7-3,.,CASSLTANNEQFF,TGTGCCAGCAGCTTAACGGCCAACAATGAGCAGTTCTTC
TRBJ1-2,TRBV27,TRBD1,CASSLGRTVVTGGFRHGYTF,TGTGCCAGCAGTTTAGGTCGTACCGTTGTGACAGGGGGATTTCGCCATGGCTACACCTTC
TRBJ2-7,TRBV5-4,.,CASSLGKVISSYEQYF,TGTGCCAGCAGCTTGGGCAAAGTCATCAGCTCCTACGAGCAGTACTTC